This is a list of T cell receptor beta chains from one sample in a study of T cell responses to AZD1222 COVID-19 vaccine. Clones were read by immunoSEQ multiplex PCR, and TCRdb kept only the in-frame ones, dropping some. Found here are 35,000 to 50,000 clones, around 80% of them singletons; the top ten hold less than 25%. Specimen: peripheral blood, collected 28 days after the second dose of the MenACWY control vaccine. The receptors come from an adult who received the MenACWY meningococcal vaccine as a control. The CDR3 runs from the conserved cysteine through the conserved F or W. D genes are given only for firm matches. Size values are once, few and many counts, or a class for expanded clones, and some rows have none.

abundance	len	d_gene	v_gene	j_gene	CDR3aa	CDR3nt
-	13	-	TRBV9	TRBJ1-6	CASSLRWDSPLHF	TGTGCCAGCTCGCTCCGGTGGGATTCACCCCTCCACTTT
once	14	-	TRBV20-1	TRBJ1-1	CSASDGFGGTEAFF	TGCAGTGCTAGTGATGGTTTTGGGGGAACTGAAGCTTTCTTT
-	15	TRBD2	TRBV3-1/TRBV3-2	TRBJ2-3	CASSQAGGPTDTQYF	TGTGCCAGCAGCCAAGCGGGGGGTCCCACAGATACGCAGTATTTT
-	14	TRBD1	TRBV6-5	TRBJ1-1	CASRKTPGTVEAFF	TGTGCCAGCAGAAAAACCCCCGGGACAGTTGAAGCTTTCTTT
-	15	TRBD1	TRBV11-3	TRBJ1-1	CASGPGQGSSTEAFF	TGTGCCAGCGGGCCGGGACAGGGGTCATCCACTGAAGCTTTCTTT
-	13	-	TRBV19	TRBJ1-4	CASSPADNEKLFF	TGTGCCAGTAGTCCCGCCGATAATGAAAAACTGTTTTTT
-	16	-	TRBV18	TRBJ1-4	CASSPRRVEANEKLFF	TGTGCCAGCTCACCCAGAAGGGTAGAGGCTAATGAAAAACTGTTTTTT
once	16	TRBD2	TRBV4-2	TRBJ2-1	CASSPYSGGADNEQFF	TGTGCCAGCAGCCCATATAGCGGGGGGGCCGACAATGAGCAGTTCTTC
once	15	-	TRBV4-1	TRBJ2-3	CASSPPGLGTDTQYF	TGCGCCAGCAGCCCCCCCGGACTTGGCACAGATACGCAGTATTTT
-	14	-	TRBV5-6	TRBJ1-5	CASSQRVGYQPQHF	TGTGCCAGCAGCCAGAGGGTGGGGTATCAGCCCCAGCATTTT
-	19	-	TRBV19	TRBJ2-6	CASTPARGAPESGANVLTF	TGTGCCAGTACCCCCGCCAGGGGGGCCCCCGAGTCTGGGGCCAACGTCCTGACTTTC
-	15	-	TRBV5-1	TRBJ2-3	CASSLEGLGTDTQYF	TGCGCCAGCAGCTTGGAAGGACTCGGCACAGATACGCAGTATTTT
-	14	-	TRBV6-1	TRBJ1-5	CASRDRSGNQPQHF	TGTGCCAGCAGAGACAGGTCGGGCAATCAGCCCCAGCATTTT
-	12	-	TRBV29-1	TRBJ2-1	CSVEENHNEQFF	TGCAGCGTTGAAGAAAACCACAATGAGCAGTTCTTC
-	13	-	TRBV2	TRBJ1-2	CASSQDWGAGYTF	TGTGCCAGCAGCCAAGATTGGGGAGCAGGCTACACCTTC
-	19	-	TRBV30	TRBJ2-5	CAWSSIMGRLARYQETQYF	TGTGCCTGGAGTTCCATAATGGGGCGGCTAGCGCGTTACCAAGAGACCCAGTACTTC
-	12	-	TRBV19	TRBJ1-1	CASRRTNTEAFF	TGTGCCAGTAGACGGACGAACACTGAAGCTTTCTTT
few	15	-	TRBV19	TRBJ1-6	CASSRREGRTRLLHF	TGTGCCAGTAGCCGTAGGGAGGGCCGTACCCGTTTACTGCACTTT
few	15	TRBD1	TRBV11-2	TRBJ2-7	CASSLVGTGPNEQYF	TGTGCCAGCAGCTTAGTGGGGACAGGCCCTAACGAGCAGTACTTC
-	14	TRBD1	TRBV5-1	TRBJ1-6	CASSQTGDNSPLHF	TGCGCCAGCAGCCAAACAGGGGATAATTCACCCCTCCACTTT
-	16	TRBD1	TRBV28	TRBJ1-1	CASSFDRTGPSDGAFF	TGTGCCAGCAGCTTCGACCGGACAGGGCCCTCAGACGGCGCTTTCTTT
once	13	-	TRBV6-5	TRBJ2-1	CASTQTQNNEQFF	TGTGCCAGCACCCAGACACAGAACAATGAGCAGTTCTTC
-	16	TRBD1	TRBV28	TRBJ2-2	CASKLRQGLNTGELFF	TGTGCCAGCAAACTACGACAGGGGCTGAACACCGGGGAGCTGTTTTTT
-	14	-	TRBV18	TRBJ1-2	CASSPWVINYGYTF	TGTGCCAGCTCACCGTGGGTGATTAACTATGGCTACACCTTC
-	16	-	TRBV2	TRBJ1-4	CASSSDSRTRNEKLFF	TGTGCCAGCAGTTCGGACAGCCGGACTAGGAATGAAAAACTGTTTTTT
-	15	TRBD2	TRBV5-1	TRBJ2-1	CASSPNSGSYNEQFF	TGCGCCAGCAGCCCTAATAGCGGGTCCTACAATGAGCAGTTCTTC
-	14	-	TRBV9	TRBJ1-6	CASSVGPTNSPLHF	TGTGCCAGCAGCGTTGGGCCTACTAATTCACCCCTCCACTTT
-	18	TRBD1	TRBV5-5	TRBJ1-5	CASSPHRDRANSNQPQHF	TGTGCCAGCAGTCCGCATAGGGACAGGGCTAATAGCAATCAGCCCCAGCATTTT
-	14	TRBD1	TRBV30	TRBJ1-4	CAWDTGQGGEKLFF	TGTGCCTGGGATACTGGACAGGGTGGTGAAAAACTGTTTTTT
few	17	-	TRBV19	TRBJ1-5	CASSIIGGRPANQPQHF	TGTGCCAGTAGTATAATCGGGGGGCGGCCGGCGAATCAGCCCCAGCATTTT
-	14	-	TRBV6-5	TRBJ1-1	CASSYFPGSTEAFF	TGTGCCAGCAGTTACTTCCCCGGGAGCACTGAAGCTTTCTTT
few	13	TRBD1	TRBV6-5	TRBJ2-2	CASGLTGAGELFF	TGTGCCAGCGGATTAACAGGGGCCGGGGAGCTGTTTTTT
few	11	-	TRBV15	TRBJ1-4	CATSEDEKLFF	TGTGCCACCAGCGAAGATGAAAAACTGTTTTTT
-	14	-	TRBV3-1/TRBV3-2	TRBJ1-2	CASSHRTEFYGYTF	TGTGCCAGCAGCCACAGGACAGAGTTTTATGGCTACACCTTC
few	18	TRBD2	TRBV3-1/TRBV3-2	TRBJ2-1	CASSQVFLASGGYNEQFF	TGTGCCAGCAGCCAAGTGTTTCTTGCTAGCGGGGGGTACAATGAGCAGTTCTTC
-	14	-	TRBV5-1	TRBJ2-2	CASSPEGIPGELFF	TGCGCCAGCAGCCCGGAAGGGATTCCCGGGGAGCTGTTTTTT
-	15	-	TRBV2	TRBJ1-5	CASSVRRDSNQPQHF	TGTGCCAGCAGTGTTCGGAGGGACAGCAATCAGCCCCAGCATTTT
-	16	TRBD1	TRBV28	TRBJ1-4	CASSFGTGLTNEKLFF	TGTGCCAGCAGTTTCGGGACAGGCCTAACTAATGAAAAACTGTTTTTT
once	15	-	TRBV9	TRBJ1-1	CASSRAPQGGTEAFF	TGTGCCAGCAGTAGGGCCCCTCAGGGCGGGACTGAAGCTTTCTTT
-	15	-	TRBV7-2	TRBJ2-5	CASSLRSARQETQYF	TGTGCCAGCAGCTTACGGTCCGCGCGTCAAGAGACCCAGTACTTC
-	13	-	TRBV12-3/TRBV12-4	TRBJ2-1	CASSLGGSSEQFF	TGTGCCAGCAGTTTAGGAGGGTCCAGTGAGCAGTTCTTC
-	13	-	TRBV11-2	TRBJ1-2	CASSAGHDYGYTF	TGTGCCAGCAGCGCCGGGCACGACTATGGCTACACCTTC
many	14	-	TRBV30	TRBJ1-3	CAWSPGTGRNTIYF	TGTGCCTGGAGTCCCGGGACGGGGAGAAACACCATATATTTT
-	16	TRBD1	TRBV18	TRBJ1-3	CASSTGQPVSGNTIYF	TGTGCCAGCTCAACGGGACAGCCTGTCTCTGGAAACACCATATATTTT
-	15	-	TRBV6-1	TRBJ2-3	CASSELRGRTDTQYF	TGTGCCAGCAGTGAACTTAGGGGACGCACAGATACGCAGTATTTT
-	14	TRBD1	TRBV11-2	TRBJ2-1	CASSPGQGIYEQFF	TGTGCCAGCAGCCCAGGACAGGGAATATATGAGCAGTTCTTC
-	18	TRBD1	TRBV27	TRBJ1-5	CASSLKGTGGISNQPQHF	TGTGCCAGCAGTTTAAAGGGGACAGGGGGAATTAGCAATCAGCCCCAGCATTTT
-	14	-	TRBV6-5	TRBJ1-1	CASSVRGMSTEAFF	TGTGCCAGCAGCGTCCGGGGAATGAGCACTGAAGCTTTCTTT
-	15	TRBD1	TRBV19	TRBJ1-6	CASSIDRGGNSPLHF	TGTGCCAGTAGTATCGACAGGGGAGGTAATTCACCCCTCCACTTT
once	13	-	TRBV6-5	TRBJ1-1	CAISGTGNTEAFF	TGTGCCATCTCCGGGACCGGGAACACTGAAGCTTTCTTT
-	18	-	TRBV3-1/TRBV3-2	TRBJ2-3	CASSLSGSPGASTDTQYF	TGTGCCAGCAGCCTGAGCGGGTCCCCGGGCGCTAGCACAGATACGCAGTATTTT